The 20 T cell receptor beta chains below come from one sample, sequenced in a study of T cell changes during pregnancy in multiple sclerosis. The table came from immunoSEQ multiplex PCR; TCRdb's copy has only in-frame clones and leaves some out. The table has about 69,000 clones, about 92% seen once; the top ten hold approximately 2%. This specimen consisted of peripheral blood, obtained in the third trimester of pregnancy. The receptors come from a female donor in good health, enrolled as a control in a pregnancy study.

V gene TRBV10-3 combines with J gene TRBJ2-5; TRBD1 aligns across 11 bases. The J call may be mistaken, given a closer DNA end match to TRBJ2-7. The CDR3 is 14 residues long. Germline V gene lookup returns CDR1 ENHRY and CDR2 SYGVKD. The CDR3 loop reads CAISVGTGGYEQYF. The DNA of the CDR3 is TGTGCCATCAGTGTAGGGACAGGGGGCTACGAGCAGTACTTC.

This sequence joins TRBV7-9 and TRBJ1-1; unclear D gene. CDR1 is SEHNR, CDR2 FQNEAQ, per germline (reference sequence). Trimming removed 4 bases at V and 3 bases at J, with 15 bases between. The length of the CDR3 is 15 residues. In DNA, the CDR3 is TGTGCCAGCAGCTACCACCCAAACGGGGACACTGAAGCTTTCTTT. Encoded protein: CASSYHPNGDTEAFF.

The chain carries TRBV5-4 and TRBJ2-1; 11 bases align to TRBD2. The V and J ends lost 2 bases and 9 bases, in that order; junction bases with no gene match: 4. Germline V gives CDR1 SGHNT, CDR2 YYREEE (reference sequence). This CDR3 has 14 residues. The CDR3 reads CASSLLAGVFEQFF. The CDR3 DNA is TGTGCCAGCAGCTTACTAGCGGGGGTTTTTGAGCAGTTCTTC.

This rearrangement joins TRBV18 to TRBJ1-2; D is undetermined. The germline V and J ends were trimmed by 2 bases and 8 bases, with 12 bases remaining between them. The CDR3 loop spans 13 amino acids. Germline V gene lookup returns CDR1 KGHSH and CDR2 LQKENI. CDR3 sequence (DNA): TGTGCCAGCTCACCAGTTACTAGAGAGGGCTACACCTTC. The encoded protein is CASSPVTREGYTF.

The chain joins TRBV7-9 to TRBJ2-5; D unclear. CDR1 is SEHNR, CDR2 FQNEAQ, per germline (reference sequence). V was trimmed by 5 bases and J by 3 bases, leaving 4 bases between them. The CDR3 is 11 residues long. Written as DNA, the CDR3 is TGTGCCAGCAGCCATGAAGAGACCCAGTACTTC. Amino acids: CASSHEETQYF.

The rearrangement uses TRBV10-3 and TRBJ2-2; TRBD2 aligns across 7 bases. The CDR3 is made up of 15 amino acids. Germline-derived CDR1 and CDR2 are ENHRY and SYGVKD. V was clipped by 6 bases and J by 8 bases; unmatched bases: 12. The DNA for the CDR3 is TGTGCCATCAGCGAGCGGGACTCTAATGCAGGGGAGCTGTTTTTT. As protein: CAISERDSNAGELFF.

The chain recombines TRBV5-6 with TRBJ1-1; D is possibly TRBD1 (6 bases). The germline V gene encodes CDR1 SGHDT and CDR2 YYEEEE. The CDR3 consists of 14 residues. Trimming took 7 bases from V and 4 from J, leaving 17 bases between them. The CDR3 bases are TGTGCCAGCGTTCTACAGGGATGGGGCACTGAAGCTTTCTTT. Protein product: CASVLQGWGTEAFF.

The chain uses TRBV9 and TRBJ2-5; 8 bases agree with TRBD2. Looked up from germline, CDR1 is SGDLS and CDR2 is YYNGEE. J was trimmed by 4 bases and V by 2 bases; bases with no gene match: 13. CDR3 length: 17 amino acids. CDR3 nucleotides: TGTGCCAGCAGCGTTCCCGGGGGGGATTGTTATTCAGAGACCCAGTACTTC. Translating it yields CASSVPGGDCYSETQYF.

This chain uses TRBV7-2 with TRBJ2-5, with D maybe TRBD2 (6 bases). V was pared by 1 base and J by 7 bases, with 13 bases between. Germline values: CDR1 SGHTA, CDR2 FQGNSA. CDR3 length equals 14 residues. The CDR3 coding sequence is TGTGCCAGCAGCTTAGGCTATAGGGGAGGGACCCAGTACTTC. Its translation: CASSLGYRGGTQYF.

This sequence joins TRBV6-4 and TRBJ2-3, with 7 bases fitting TRBD2. V trimming: 0 bases; J trimming: 3 bases; junction bases outside the gene matches: 6. The CDR3 length is 16 residues. CDR1 MRHNA and CDR2 SNTAGT come from the germline V gene. The CDR3 DNA follows: TGTGCCAGCAGTGACTCTGGCGGGAGTGGGACAGATACGCAGTATTTT. It translates to CASSDSGGSGTDTQYF.

The chain couples TRBV7-2 to TRBJ2-3, with a weak D call TRBD1 (6 bases). This CDR3 spans 15 amino acids. V was pared by 5 bases and J by 1 base, with 13 bases between. Germline values: CDR1 SGHTA, CDR2 FQGNSA. The CDR3 region has the DNA TGTGCCAGCAGCAAGATGGGACACCGCACAGATACGCAGTATTTT. Translation: CASSKMGHRTDTQYF.

V and J are TRBV10-3 and TRBJ2-3; TRBD2 is a possible D gene (5 bases). Looked up from germline, CDR1 is ENHRY and CDR2 is SYGVKD. The CDR3 runs to 12 residues. V was trimmed by 3 bases and J by 8 bases, leaving 9 bases between them. The DNA for the CDR3 is TGTGCCATCAGTGACGCCCGGGGTACGCAGTATTTT. It translates to CAISDARGTQYF.

V is TRBV7-2 and J is TRBJ2-2; D may be TRBD1 (5 bases). The CDR3 extends over 15 amino acids. V was pared by 3 bases and J by 5 bases, with 13 bases between. In germline, CDR1 is SGHTA, CDR2 FQGNSA. CDR3 region: CASSFPGMRTGELFF. CDR3 nucleotides: TGTGCCAGCAGCTTCCCAGGGATGAGAACCGGGGAGCTGTTTTTT.

Written as DNA, the CDR3 is TGTGCCAGCAGCTTGAAGACAGGGGAAGAAAAACTGTTTTTT. It translates to CASSLKTGEEKLFF. The chain links TRBV7-9 to TRBJ1-4; 8 bases line up with TRBD1. V was clipped by 3 bases and J by 8 bases; unmatched bases: 5. Germline CDR1 SEHNR, CDR2 FQNEAQ (reference sequence). The CDR3 is 14 amino acids.

J is TRBJ2-7 and V is TRBV4-2; 10 bases are shared with TRBD1. Germline assignment: CDR1 LGHNA and CDR2 YNFKEQ. This CDR3 contains 20 residues. V was clipped by 0 bases and J by 7 bases; unmatched bases: 21. This chain's CDR3 is CASSQDTNRKPGTGAREQYF. The CDR3 nucleotides are TGTGCCAGCAGCCAAGACACCAACCGAAAGCCCGGGACAGGGGCTAGGGAGCAGTACTTC.

The count of this clone is one. DNA for the CDR3: TGTGCCAGCAGCTTAGGAGTAGCAGAGAGCACAGATACGCAGTATTTT. Translated: CASSLGVAESTDTQYF. The chain links TRBV7-9 to TRBJ2-3; D gene uncertain. Germline V CDR1 and CDR2: SEHNR, FQNEAQ (reference sequence). The germline V and J ends were trimmed by 1 base and 0 bases, with 11 bases remaining between them. The CDR3 spans 16 residues.

The V call is TRBV9, the J call TRBJ1-2; no reliable D call. CDR1 is SGDLS and CDR2 is YYNGEE in the germline V gene. V was trimmed by 3 bases and J by 7 bases, leaving 10 bases between them. CDR3 length: 12 amino acids. As DNA, the CDR3 is TGTGCCAGCAGCGCAGACGGGATTGGCTACACCTTC. Protein sequence: CASSADGIGYTF.

The chain employs TRBV10-1 and TRBJ1-4; possibly TRBD1 for D (5 bases). Germline V CDR1 and CDR2: WNHNN, SYGVQD (reference sequence). Trimming left V 3 bases short and J 8 bases short, with 10 bases between. CDR3 length: 13 residues. The CDR3 sequence: CASSEAGLEKLFF. The DNA for the CDR3 is TGCGCCAGCAGTGAAGCGGGGCTGGAAAAACTGTTTTTT.

The chain uses TRBV9 and TRBJ1-1; D remains unclear. The CDR3 sequence is 14 residues long. Trimming cost V 0 bases and J 2 bases, with 8 bases left between them. Germline CDR1 reads SGDLS; CDR2 reads YYNGEE. The CDR3 DNA follows: TGTGCCAGCAGCGTAGACAGAGACAACACTGAAGCTTTCTTT. As protein: CASSVDRDNTEAFF.

The chain couples TRBV7-2 to TRBJ2-3; 11 bases align to TRBD2. Losses at the gene ends were 0 bases for V and 1 base for J; bases not matched to a gene: 0. This CDR3 has 16 amino acids. Germline CDR1 and CDR2: SGHTA and FQGNSA. The CDR3 reads CASSLALAGGTDTQYF. CDR3 DNA sequence: TGTGCCAGCAGCTTAGCACTAGCGGGAGGCACAGATACGCAGTATTTT.